This T cell receptor (beta chain) stems from a study of cytomegalovirus exposure and HLA in healthy donors. Broader study findings: Previously analyzed data showed that most TCR beta V segments were productive at a frequency of about 87% or about 30%. Immune exposure information comprised only CMV serostatus. Looking again later, the authors saw that most CMV-associated TCR beta chains seemed HLA-restricted. Among TCR beta chains, those listed as cytomegalovirus-associated numbered about 160.

Turning to this clone: The antigen is unknown.

PCR employed 60 Vbeta and 13 Jbeta primers. The table came from immunoSEQ multiplex PCR; TCRdb's copy has only in-frame clones and leaves some out. Here the sample spans 100,000 to 150,000 clones, about 81% being singletons. What was sequenced was PBMCs. The TCR was taken from a woman in her thirties or forties in good health and CMV-seropositive.

The DNA for the CDR3 is TGTGCCAGCAGCCAAGACGGGGTTTCCTACAATGAGCAGTTCTTC. Its protein is CASSQDGVSYNEQFF. This rearrangement joins TRBV4-2 to TRBJ2-1; a weak D match, TRBD2 (5 bases). Trimming left V 0 bases short and J 1 base short, with 7 bases between. CDR1 is LGHNA, CDR2 YNFKEQ, per germline. This CDR3 contains 15 residues.